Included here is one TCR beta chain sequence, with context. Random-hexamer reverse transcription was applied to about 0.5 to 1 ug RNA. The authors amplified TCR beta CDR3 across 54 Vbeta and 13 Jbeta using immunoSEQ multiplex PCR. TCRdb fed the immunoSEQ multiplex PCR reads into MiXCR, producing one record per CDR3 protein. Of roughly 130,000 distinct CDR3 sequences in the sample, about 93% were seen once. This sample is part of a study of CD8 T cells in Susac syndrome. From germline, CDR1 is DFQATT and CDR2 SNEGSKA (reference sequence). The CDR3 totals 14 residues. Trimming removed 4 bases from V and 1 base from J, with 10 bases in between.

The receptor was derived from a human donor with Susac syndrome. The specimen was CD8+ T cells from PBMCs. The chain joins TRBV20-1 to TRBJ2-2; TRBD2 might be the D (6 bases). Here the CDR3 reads CSAMGRENTGELFF. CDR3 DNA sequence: TGCAGTGCTATGGGGCGGGAGAACACCGGGGAGCTGTTTTTT.